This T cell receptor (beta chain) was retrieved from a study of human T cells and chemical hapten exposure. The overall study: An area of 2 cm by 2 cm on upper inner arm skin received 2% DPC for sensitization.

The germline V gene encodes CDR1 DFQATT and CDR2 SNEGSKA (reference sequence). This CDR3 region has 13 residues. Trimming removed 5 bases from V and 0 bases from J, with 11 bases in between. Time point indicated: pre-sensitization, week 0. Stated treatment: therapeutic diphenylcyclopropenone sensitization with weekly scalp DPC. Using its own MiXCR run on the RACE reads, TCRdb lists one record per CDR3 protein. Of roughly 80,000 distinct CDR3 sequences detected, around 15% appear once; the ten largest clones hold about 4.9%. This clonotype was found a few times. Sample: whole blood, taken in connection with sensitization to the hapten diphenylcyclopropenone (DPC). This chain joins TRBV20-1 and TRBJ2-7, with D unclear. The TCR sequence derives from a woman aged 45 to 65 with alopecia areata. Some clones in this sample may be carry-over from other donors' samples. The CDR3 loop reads CSAWMAVSYEQYF. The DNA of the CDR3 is TGCAGTGCTTGGATGGCAGTCTCCTACGAGCAGTACTTC.